This record concerns one T cell receptor (beta chain) sequence. The data belong to a study of blood T cells in healthy people across ages. Using a J-beta primer mix together with a sample-barcoded 5' primer, a second PCR was run for roughly 7 to 12 cycles. Each CDR3 protein gets one entry after TCRdb re-called the 5' RACE reads with MiXCR. The sample lists roughly 800,000 distinct CDR3 sequences, 35% to 40% occurring once. Sequencing was performed on blood. This clonotype originated in a man younger than 30 in good health.

The CDR3 coding sequence is TGTGCCAGCAGTTTCCAGGGGCTGAATGAAAAACTGTTTTTT. Residues: CASSFQGLNEKLFF. The chain couples TRBV12-3 or TRBV12-4 to TRBJ1-4; tentatively, D is TRBD1 (6 bases). Trimming cost V 3 bases and J 5 bases, with 10 bases left between them. The CDR3 is made up of 14 amino acids.